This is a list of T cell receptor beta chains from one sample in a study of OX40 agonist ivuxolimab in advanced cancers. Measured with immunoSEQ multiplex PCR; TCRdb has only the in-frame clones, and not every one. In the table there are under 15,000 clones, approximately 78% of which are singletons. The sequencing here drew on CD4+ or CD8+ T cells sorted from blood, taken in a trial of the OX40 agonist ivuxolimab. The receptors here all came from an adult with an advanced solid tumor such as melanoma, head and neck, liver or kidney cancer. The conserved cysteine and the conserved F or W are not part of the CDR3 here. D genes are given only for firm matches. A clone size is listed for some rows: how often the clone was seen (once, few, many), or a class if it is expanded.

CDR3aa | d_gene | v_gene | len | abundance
ASRGQESYEQY | . | TRBV2 | 11 | .
ASSLAGTYNEQF | . | TRBV7-8 | 12 | .
ASTRIWGDEQF | . | TRBV19 | 11 | large
ASSVGSKGWGNEKLF | . | TRBV9 | 15 | .
ASSLGAGGYEQY | TRBD2 | TRBV7-2 | 12 | .
ASSVVVSGTSSDTQY | TRBD2 | TRBV9 | 15 | .
ASSKLAGEGTDTQY | TRBD2 | TRBV19 | 14 | once
ASSPQASRNNEQF | . | TRBV28 | 13 | .
ASSLGGQGYVYEQY | TRBD1 | TRBV27 | 14 | .
ASSLGGAYRVEQY | . | TRBV7-3 | 13 | .